The 8 T cell receptor beta chains reported below all come from one sample, sequenced in a study of shared clonotypes between healthy human individuals. Clones were read by immunoSEQ multiplex PCR, and TCRdb kept only the in-frame ones, dropping some. The sample yields about 330,000 clones, under 80% seen once. Sequenced material: memory CD4+ T cells sorted from blood. Subset in this sample: CD45RA-negative fraction. The receptors here all came from a man aged 25 to 40 in good health.

This chain joins TRBV5-1 and TRBJ1-4, with 9 nucleotides matching TRBD1. The V and J ends lost 0 bases and 7 bases, in that order; junction bases with no gene match: 13. CDR3 length: 18 amino acids. The germline V gene encodes CDR1 SGHRS and CDR2 YFSETQ. The DNA of the CDR3 is TGCGCCAGCAGCTTGGAAGTTGGCAGAGGGACAGGGCTTGAAAAACTGTTTTTT. Its translation: CASSLEVGRGTGLEKLFF.

This sequence joins TRBV30 and TRBJ1-5, with TRBD1 as a possible D gene (6 bases). The germline V gene has CDR1 GTSNPN and CDR2 SVGIG (reference sequence). V was clipped by 3 bases and J by 4 bases, with 16 bases between them. There are 15 residues in the CDR3. The CDR3 bases are TGTGCCTGGAGCATCACAGGGAGGGGGAATCAGCCCCAGCATTTT. Translating gives CAWSITGRGNQPQHF.

This CDR3 reads CATSGPYLTSGIYGEQFF. The CDR3 coding sequence is TGTGCCACCAGCGGGCCCTACCTGACTAGCGGGATTTACGGTGAGCAGTTCTTC. This chain links TRBV15 with TRBJ2-1; TRBD2 aligns across 11 bases. The CDR3 has 18 residues. The germline gives CDR1 LNHNV, CDR2 YYDKDF (reference sequence). The trim removed 5 bases at V and 9 bases at J, leaving 18 bases unmatched.

In its sample, this clone was seen many times. The rearrangement uses TRBV19 and TRBJ2-2, with TRBD1 identical over 7 bases. The CDR3 sequence is 15 residues long. The junction had 9 bases not matched to a gene; V was cut back by 5 bases and J by 6 bases. Per the germline V gene, CDR1 is LNHDA and CDR2 is SQIVND (reference sequence). The CDR3 sequence: CASSPSRQGAGELFF. The CDR3 DNA is TGTGCCAGTAGTCCTAGCCGGCAGGGGGCCGGGGAGCTGTTTTTT.

This chain uses TRBV4-3 with TRBJ2-7; TRBD2 matches at 8 bases. Germline values: CDR1 LGHNA, CDR2 YSLEER. The J segment lost 4 bases and the V segment lost 1 base, leaving 6 bases of the junction unmatched. The CDR3 sequence is 15 residues long. This CDR3 reads CASSQGTGGVYEQYF. DNA for the CDR3: TGCGCCAGCAGCCAAGGGACGGGAGGGGTATACGAGCAGTACTTC.

V is TRBV28 and J is TRBJ2-7, with unresolved D. There are 10 residues in the CDR3. Trimming removed 3 bases from V and 5 bases from J, with 2 bases in between. CDR1 is MDHEN, CDR2 SYDVKM, per germline. CDR3 sequence (DNA): TGTGCCAGCAGTTTTAACGAGCAGTACTTC. Translating gives CASSFNEQYF.

This clone has only a few counts. The chain has TRBV9 and TRBJ2-2, with 8 nucleotides matching TRBD2. J gave up 1 base and V 0 bases, and 2 bases lay outside the gene matches. There are 16 residues in the CDR3. Germline CDR1 SGDLS, CDR2 YYNGEE. CDR3 residues: CASSVGSGGNTGELFF. The CDR3 DNA reads TGTGCCAGCAGCGTAGGAAGCGGGGGGAACACCGGGGAGCTGTTTTTT.

The chain links TRBV5-5 to TRBJ1-1; D uncertain. Germline CDR1 is SGHKS and CDR2 is YYEKEE (reference sequence). The CDR3 covers 14 residues. V lost 5 bases to trimming and J lost 1 base, with 12 bases between them. For the CDR3, the DNA is TGTGCCAGCAGAGCCCATGATGGGAACACTGAAGCTTTCTTT. Its translation is CASRAHDGNTEAFF.